This T cell receptor beta chain was recovered during a study of blood T cell repertoires in COVID-19. How the authors handled the data: The assay estimated nucleated cells by amplifying reference gene primers. Repertoires were generated with immunoSEQ multiplex PCR, while TCRdb's copy carries only in-frame clones and drops some. V and J calls and clone size are those listed in that table; D and trimming were worked out from the DNA. The sample gives over 200,000 clones, about 87% of which show up once; about 1.2% is in the top ten. V gave up 5 bases and J gave up 2 bases; unmatched junction bases: 4. Germline CDR1 is KGHSH and CDR2 is LQKENI. CDR3 size: 15 residues. Cohort 3 recovery required two negative PCRs, clearance, or symptom resolution.

The chain uses TRBV18 and TRBJ2-3; 10 bases line up with TRBD2. This sequence was found in a man aged 25-45 years who had recovered from COVID-19. Source material: PBMCs or T cells enriched from blood (not recorded which). This CDR3 reads CASSVTSGYTDTQYF. CDR3 sequence (DNA): TGTGCCAGCTCAGTGACTAGCGGGTACACAGATACGCAGTATTTT.